These T cell receptor beta chains were read from a single sample in a study of T cells in Graves' hyperthyroidism and ophthalmopathy. TCRdb redid the calling of the multiplex PCR reads with MiXCR, one entry per CDR3 protein. The sample has under 550,000 distinct CDR3 sequences; just under 20% are singletons. The sample comprised blood. The receptors come from a man aged 40-49 years with Graves' ophthalmopathy. Both conserved end residues are trimmed from each CDR3. The D gene is left open where the match is weak. Not all rows give a size; the values are once, few, many and, for expanded clones, a class.

j_gene | d_gene | abundance | v_gene | CDR3aa
TRBJ1-5 | . | . | TRBV27 | ASSLEGRGRPQH
TRBJ2-5 | . | . | TRBV28 | ASSNSRGGETQY
TRBJ1-2 | . | few | TRBV7-9 | ASSTPGVNYGYT
TRBJ2-3 | . | . | TRBV6-2/TRBV6-3 | ASSYAGSTDTRY
TRBJ2-7 | . | many | TRBV18 | ASSPRGGEEQY
TRBJ2-1 | TRBD2 | few | TRBV11-2 | ASAPVASGRGHEQF
TRBJ1-5 | . | . | TRBV9 | ASSVSWGNQPQH
TRBJ2-1 | . | . | TRBV7-3 | AGSSTGSGVNEQF
TRBJ2-7 | . | . | TRBV27 | ASSPRGSGRFYEQY
TRBJ1-6 | . | . | TRBV6-4 | ASRRTINSPLH
TRBJ2-7 | . | . | TRBV5-4 | ASSWGVGGPGDEQY
TRBJ1-4 | TRBD1 | . | TRBV18 | ASSEPGQGREKLF
TRBJ2-1 | . | many | TRBV27 | ASSLSGQHSYNEQF
TRBJ2-7 | . | many | TRBV5-8 | ASSRRGDVYEQY
TRBJ2-1 | TRBD2 | . | TRBV24-1 | ATSDPTGLARLGNEQF
TRBJ2-7 | . | . | TRBV3-1 | ASSSPFIYEQY
TRBJ2-1 | . | many | TRBV11-2 | ASSSLQRVRNEQF
TRBJ2-6 | TRBD1 | few | TRBV5-1 | ASSSHDRARSGANVLT
TRBJ2-7 | . | . | TRBV7-8 | ASSLLPGEQY
TRBJ2-1 | . | many | TRBV7-6 | ASSLAGGQF
TRBJ2-2 | TRBD2 | . | TRBV19 | ASSIRTSGAHTGELF
TRBJ2-1 | TRBD2 | few | TRBV20-1 | SALPYASSGESNEQF
TRBJ1-3 | TRBD1 | few | TRBV7-2 | ASSLGSVGTAGNTIY
TRBJ2-5 | TRBD2 | . | TRBV9 | ASSYGTSGRAPGTQY
TRBJ1-1 | . | many | TRBV12-3/TRBV12-4 | ASSLASLGTEAF
TRBJ2-1 | TRBD2 | many | TRBV3-1 | ASSQATSGRFKF
TRBJ1-3 | . | once | TRBV6-2/TRBV6-3 | ASRPSGNTIY
TRBJ2-1 | TRBD2 | few | TRBV28 | ASGTSGIREQF
TRBJ2-7 | . | few | TRBV10-3 | AISESPQISEQY
TRBJ2-5 | TRBD2 | . | TRBV19 | ASTPSGRETQY
TRBJ1-3 | TRBD1 | many | TRBV3-1 | ASSQATGGGNTIY
TRBJ1-1 | TRBD1 | . | TRBV3-1 | ASSQVVGTGEAF
TRBJ2-1 | . | . | TRBV4-1 | ASSQGLAELEQF
TRBJ2-7 | . | few | TRBV15 | ATSRLGDESYEQY
TRBJ1-4 | . | . | TRBV30 | AWSVQRRAANEKLF
TRBJ1-5 | . | many | TRBV27 | ASSFSPGSNQPQH
TRBJ1-5 | . | many | TRBV25-1 | ASSDRWSNQPQH
TRBJ2-3 | TRBD2 | few | TRBV7-9 | ASGLAGGTDTQY
TRBJ1-1 | TRBD1 | . | TRBV5-1 | ASSARDRRAGTEAF
TRBJ2-3 | . | many | TRBV2 | ASNEGGTDTQY
TRBJ2-2 | TRBD2 | . | TRBV12-3/TRBV12-4 | ASINAAGGLAGELF
TRBJ2-7 | . | few | TRBV2 | ASSVKGVGYEQY
TRBJ2-1 | . | . | TRBV29-1 | SGGGGSRNEQF
TRBJ1-3 | TRBD1 | few | TRBV12-3/TRBV12-4 | ASSFSVGGLSGNTIY
TRBJ2-3 | . | few | TRBV10-3 | AIRSRPTDTQY
TRBJ2-2 | . | . | TRBV28 | ASSLRGHGELF
TRBJ2-5 | TRBD2 | many | TRBV5-1 | ASSFDPDPGGETQY
TRBJ2-1 | . | few | TRBV27 | ASSLYRAGDEQF